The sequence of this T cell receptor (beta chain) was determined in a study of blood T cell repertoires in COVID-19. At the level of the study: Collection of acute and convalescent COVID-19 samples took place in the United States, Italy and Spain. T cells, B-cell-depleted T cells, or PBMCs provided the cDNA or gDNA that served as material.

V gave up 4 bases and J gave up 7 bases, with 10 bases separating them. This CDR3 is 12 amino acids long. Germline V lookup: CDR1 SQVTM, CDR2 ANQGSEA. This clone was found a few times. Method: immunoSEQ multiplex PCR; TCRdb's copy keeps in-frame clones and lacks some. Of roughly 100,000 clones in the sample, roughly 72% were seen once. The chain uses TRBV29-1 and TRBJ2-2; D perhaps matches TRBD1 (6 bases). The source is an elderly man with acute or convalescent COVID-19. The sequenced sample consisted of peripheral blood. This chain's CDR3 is CSVGGPGGELFF. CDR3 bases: TGCAGCGTTGGGGGGCCGGGCGGGGAGCTGTTTTTT.